The clone carrying this TCR beta chain appeared a few times. Its antigen is still unknown. This entry belongs to a study of T cells in Graves' hyperthyroidism and ophthalmopathy. Findings of the study overall: Blood also held most thyroid clonotypes expanded beyond 0.001.

It was RNA transcripts that yielded the amplified TCR beta CDR3 regions. First-round RT-PCR with HTBI primers amplified the TCR CDR3 region. TCRdb called the multiplex PCR reads again in MiXCR, with one record for every CDR3 protein. The profile covers about 500,000 distinct CDR3 sequences, with 46% appearing a single time and 35% to 50% taken by the ten largest. The V gene lost 3 bases and the J gene lost 2 bases, with 12 bases spanning the gap. The CDR3 contains 14 residues. Germline V gene lookup returns CDR1 DFQATT and CDR2 SNEGSKA (reference sequence). This chain links TRBV20-1 with TRBJ2-3; D is unclear. This receptor was taken from an adult woman with Graves' disease, either hyperthyroidism or ophthalmopathy (not recorded which). The source material was peripheral blood or thyroid tissue (not recorded which). CDR3 in DNA: TGCAGTGCTAGTGATGGGCCCAACACAGATACGCAGTATTTT. It specifies CSASDGPNTDTQYF.